This TCR beta chain was obtained from a study of PD-L1 blockade in urothelial cancer. Study information: T cells numbered a median of approximately 150,000 in the blood samples. Study-level findings and limits: A pretreatment blood TCR clonality that fell below the median predicted better progression-free and overall survival.

Regarding this clone: Its antigen is unknown.

Sequencing was performed with immunoSEQ multiplex PCR; in TCRdb, only in-frame clones are kept and a portion is missing. The data hold some 97,000 clones, with 91% observed a single time. Samples were collected from each patient before treatment and during treatment. Each patient gave between 1 and 8 of them in total. The receptor's source is a woman of 80 years or more with urothelial cancer. The sample here was PBMCs, taken around atezolizumab (anti-PD-L1) treatment.

The chain's CDR3 is CASILDRGLFQPQHF. CDR3 coding DNA: TGTGCCAGCATTCTCGACAGGGGGCTTTTTCAGCCCCAGCATTTT. V is TRBV6-1 and J is TRBJ1-5, with 10 positions matching TRBD1. V lost 7 bases to trimming and J lost 6 bases; unmatched junction nucleotides: 9. Germline lookup yields CDR1 MNHNS and CDR2 SASEGT. The CDR3 contains 15 residues.